The 28 T cell receptor beta chains below come from one sample, sequenced in a study of T-cell memory formation after mild COVID-19. Via MiXCR, TCRdb re-called the 5' RACE reads, giving one row per CDR3 protein. This table holds fewer than 400,000 distinct CDR3 sequences, about an eighth found once. The sample comprised PBMCs or a T cell subset sorted from them (not recorded which). The receptors were sampled from a man younger than 35 who had mild COVID-19 (a few samples of this study predate the infection). Cell type and time point are not known.

This clonotype was detected only a few times. The CDR3 nucleotides are TGCGCCAGCAGCACGGACGGCTACTCTGGAAACACCATATATTTT. Amino acid sequence: CASSTDGYSGNTIYF. This chain joins TRBV5-1 and TRBJ1-3; D is undetermined. CDR3 length equals 15 residues. Between the trimmed V and J ends, which lost 4 bases and 0 bases, there was a span of 11 bases. The germline CDR1 and CDR2 sequences are SGHRS and YFSETQ.

This chain joins TRBV5-1 and TRBJ1-1; no definite D call. Per the germline V gene, CDR1 is SGHRS and CDR2 is YFSETQ. The V and J ends lost 2 bases and 2 bases respectively, with 16 bases between them. The CDR3 is made up of 16 amino acids. CDR3 protein: CASSFVRLQGNTEAFF. CDR3 bases: TGCGCCAGCAGCTTTGTCAGGCTCCAAGGAAACACTGAAGCTTTCTTT.

This clonotype has only a few counts. The chain links TRBV7-2 to TRBJ2-7; 14 nucleotides match TRBD2. Germline CDR1 SGHTA, CDR2 FQGNSA. The V segment lost 3 bases and the J segment 4 bases; nucleotides outside the gene matches: 11. The CDR3 is 18 amino acids. The CDR3 loop reads CASSLGTSGGTVMYEQYF. Written as DNA, the CDR3 is TGTGCCAGCAGCTTGGGGACTAGCGGGGGCACGGTCATGTACGAGCAGTACTTC.

The rearrangement uses TRBV5-6 and TRBJ2-1; 9 bases line up with TRBD2. The length of the CDR3 is 16 residues. Germline CDR1 is SGHDT and CDR2 is YYEEEE. J gave up 12 bases and V 5 bases, and 18 bases lay outside the gene matches. DNA for the CDR3: TGTGCCAGCAGGGGGCCCGTGGCGGGGGGGCAATACATGCAGTTCTTC. Its translation is CASRGPVAGGQYMQFF.

V is TRBV20-1 and J is TRBJ2-5, with 8 nucleotides matching TRBD2. CDR3 length: 14 residues. With V trimmed by 1 base and J by 5 bases, 6 bases remained unmatched. The V gene's germline CDR1 is DFQATT and CDR2 SNEGSKA (reference sequence). Here the CDR3 DNA reads TGCAGTGCTAGAGGAGCGGGGGCTCGGGAGACCCAGTACTTC. Residues: CSARGAGARETQYF.

The chain recombines TRBV7-2 with TRBJ2-2; D unresolved. Germline V gene sequence: CDR1 SGHTA, CDR2 FQGNSA. V was shortened by 0 bases and J by 0 bases, with 5 bases between the two germline ends. CDR3 length: 15 residues. The CDR3 DNA reads as TGTGCCAGCAGCTTAGCTCCCTCGAACACCGGGGAGCTGTTTTTT. Translating gives CASSLAPSNTGELFF.

Turning to this clonotype: The conserved final phenylalanine or tryptophan is absent from the CDR3, which likely points to a read error. The DNA is omitted, as the CDR3 cannot be located on it reliably, and the CDR3 follows TCRdb's listing. The chain employs TRBV6-5 and TRBJ1-1; the table's TRBD1 call for D was not verified on the DNA. Germline-derived CDR1 and CDR2 are MNHEY and SVGAGI. From its first to its last residue, the CDR3 has 10 amino acids. CDR3 protein: CASSYEGQGM.

This clonotype was seen a handful of times. The chain employs TRBV10-3 and TRBJ2-1; 9 bases fit TRBD1. The germline V gene has CDR1 ENHRY and CDR2 SYGVKD. This CDR3 has 15 amino acids. The V gene end was trimmed by 6 bases and the J gene end by 9 bases; junction bases not matched to a gene: 12. CDR3 sequence reads: CAISPGQGFLSEQFF. The CDR3 DNA follows: TGTGCCATCAGCCCGGGACAGGGATTCCTCAGTGAGCAGTTCTTC.

Here the CDR3 reads CAISEVGTVDSYNEQFF. The DNA for the CDR3 is TGTGCCATCAGTGAGGTCGGGACGGTAGACTCCTACAATGAGCAGTTCTTC. This chain uses TRBV10-3 with TRBJ2-1, with D perhaps matching TRBD1 or TRBD2 (5 bases each). This CDR3 has 17 amino acids. Germline V gene data show CDR1 as ENHRY and CDR2 as SYGVKD. Trimming stripped 2 bases from V and 0 bases from J, with 14 bases between.

This clonotype was detected many times. The rearrangement uses TRBV5-1 and TRBJ2-3, with D possibly being TRBD1 or TRBD2 (5 bases each). The length of the CDR3 is 14 residues. The V end lost 4 bases, the J end lost 2 bases, and 11 bases lay between the germline ends. The germline CDR1 and CDR2 sequences are SGHRS and YFSETQ. The CDR3 region has the DNA TGCGCCAGCAGCCCTGGGACCACCACAGATACGCAGTATTTT. Amino acid sequence: CASSPGTTTDTQYF.

The chain combines TRBV11-2 with TRBJ1-6; D ambiguous. The CDR3 covers 14 residues. Looked up from germline, CDR1 is SGHAT and CDR2 is FQNNGV. Trimming cost V 5 bases and J 4 bases, with 9 bases left between them. The CDR3 protein is CASSPGPYNSPLHF. The CDR3, as DNA: TGTGCCAGCAGCCCAGGACCATATAATTCACCCCTCCACTTT.

This clonotype came up a few times. V is TRBV18 and J is TRBJ1-4; D is uncertain. CDR1 KGHSH and CDR2 LQKENI come from the germline V gene. V dropped 3 bases and J dropped 8 bases, with 16 bases sitting between them. The CDR3 extends over 15 amino acids. The CDR3 DNA is TGTGCCAGCTCACCTGTGTCCTCTCGAGCCGAAAAACTGTTTTTT. Translated, it gives CASSPVSSRAEKLFF.

The chain uses TRBV6-2 or TRBV6-3 and TRBJ2-7; 9 nucleotides match TRBD1. The CDR3 consists of 14 residues. Germline V lookup: CDR1 MNHEY, CDR2 SVGEGT. J gave up 6 bases and V 10 bases, and 13 bases lay outside the gene matches. CDR3 amino acids: CATEGQGSGGEQYV. As DNA, the CDR3 is TGTGCCACCGAAGGACAGGGGTCGGGGGGCGAGCAGTACGTC.

The rearrangement joins TRBV7-8 to TRBJ2-5; 7 bases map to TRBD2. This CDR3 has 17 residues. The germline CDR1 and CDR2 sequences are SGHVS and FQNEAQ. The junction had 12 bases not matched to a gene; V was cut back by 5 bases and J by 0 bases. The CDR3 DNA follows: TGTGCCAGCAGCCCCCCCGTACCAGCGGGGTACCAAGAGACCCAGTACTTC. Its translation: CASSPPVPAGYQETQYF.

Only a few counts were recorded for this clonotype. The J gene is TRBJ2-3, the V gene TRBV4-1; the D call may be TRBD1 or TRBD2 (6 bases each). The CDR3 is 17 residues long. Germline values: CDR1 MGHRA, CDR2 YSYEKL. Trimming cost V 0 bases and J 3 bases, with 16 bases left between them. CDR3 in amino acids: CASSQDPPRGRTDTQYF. CDR3 sequence (DNA): TGCGCCAGCAGCCAAGATCCCCCCCGGGGGCGTACAGATACGCAGTATTTT.

The sample holds a few counts of this clonotype. The chain has TRBV6-2 or TRBV6-3 and TRBJ2-7; 10 bases line up with TRBD2. Germline V CDR1 and CDR2: MNHEY, SVGEGT. The CDR3 has 15 residues. Trimming cost V 6 bases and J 3 bases; bases outside gene matches: 8. CDR3 residues: CASSRERGGLYEQYF. In nucleotides, the CDR3 is TGTGCCAGCAGCAGGGAGCGGGGGGGCCTCTACGAGCAGTACTTC.

This clonotype was detected only a few times. The chain is built from TRBV7-2 and TRBJ2-1; D ambiguous. This CDR3 has 16 residues. Germline V gives CDR1 SGHTA, CDR2 FQGNSA. V was cut by 3 bases and J by 9 bases, with 21 bases left in between. CDR3: CASSFRPSSQWGEQFF. The CDR3 bases are TGTGCCAGCAGCTTTAGGCCGAGCTCCCAGTGGGGTGAGCAGTTCTTC.

This clonotype was seen a few times. The chain links TRBV20-1 to TRBJ2-5; D may correspond to TRBD1 or TRBD2 (5 bases each). The CDR3 contains 16 residues. CDR1 and CDR2 (germline): DFQATT, SNEGSKA (reference sequence). The V and J ends lost 1 base and 4 bases respectively, with 19 bases between them. The DNA of the CDR3 is TGCAGTGCTAGAGTGATTAACCGGGACGGGCGAGAGACCCAGTACTTC. Translated, it gives CSARVINRDGRETQYF.

This clonotype was seen many times. This chain uses TRBV25-1 with TRBJ2-2; 8 bases map to TRBD1. The CDR3 totals 14 residues. Germline loops: CDR1 MGHDK, CDR2 SYGVNS. V was clipped by 8 bases and J by 4 bases; unmatched bases: 6. The CDR3 DNA sequence: TGTGCCAGCCTCGGACAGGGCCCCACCGGGGAGCTGTTTTTT. It is translated as CASLGQGPTGELFF.

In its sample, this clonotype was seen a few times. The chain is built from TRBV5-4 and TRBJ1-6; no clear D gene. The CDR3 sequence is 14 residues long. Per the germline V gene, CDR1 is SGHNT and CDR2 is YYREEE (reference sequence). Trimming stripped 2 bases from V and 9 bases from J, with 12 bases between. CDR3 bases: TGTGCCAGCAGCTTCGACCGCGCCAGTTCACCCCTCCACTTT. Translation gives CASSFDRASSPLHF.

The chain joins TRBV15 to TRBJ2-1; 8 bases map to TRBD2. Germline-derived CDR1 and CDR2 are LNHNV and YYDKDF (reference sequence). The CDR3 totals 16 residues. The V segment lost 2 bases and the J segment 9 bases; nucleotides outside the gene matches: 12. The CDR3 here is CATSRHFGLAEGEQFF. The CDR3 DNA reads as TGTGCCACCAGCAGACATTTCGGACTAGCCGAGGGTGAGCAGTTCTTC.

The rearrangement links TRBV20-1 to TRBJ1-2; D is undetermined. This CDR3 has 8 amino acids. V was shortened by 7 bases and J by 9 bases, with 6 bases between the two germline ends. Germline V CDR1 and CDR2: DFQATT, SNEGSKA (reference sequence). The CDR3 sequence is CSVPRYTF. The CDR3 DNA reads TGCAGTGTCCCTCGCTACACCTTC.

CDR3 protein: CASSLHNSLETQYF. The CDR3 nucleotides are TGTGCCAGCAGTTTGCACAACAGTTTGGAGACCCAGTACTTC. This rearrangement joins TRBV28 to TRBJ2-5; the D is unclear. CDR1 and CDR2 (germline): MDHEN, SYDVKM. CDR3 size: 14 residues. Trimming removed 3 bases from V and 5 bases from J, with 13 bases in between.

This clonotype was detected ten times or more. The chain combines TRBV5-1 with TRBJ1-1, with D perhaps matching TRBD1 (6 bases). This CDR3 is built from 14 residues. CDR1 and CDR2 (germline): SGHRS, YFSETQ. Trimming took 3 bases from V and 0 from J, leaving 9 bases between them. This chain's CDR3 is CASSYQGMNTEAFF. Here the CDR3 DNA reads TGCGCCAGCAGCTACCAGGGGATGAACACTGAAGCTTTCTTT.

In this sample, this clonotype turned up a few times. The chain links TRBV10-3 to TRBJ2-5, with a possible D match to TRBD1 (6 bases). The CDR3 runs to 13 residues. V lost 11 bases to trimming and J lost 3 bases, with 16 bases between them. Germline V CDR1 and CDR2: ENHRY, SYGVKD. The DNA of the CDR3 is TGTGCCTCCAACAGGGAAAGGGAAGAGACCCAGTACTTC. It specifies CASNREREETQYF.

The chain couples TRBV28 to TRBJ2-7; 8 positions match TRBD1. Germline loops: CDR1 MDHEN, CDR2 SYDVKM. Trimming removed 5 bases from V and 3 bases from J; junction bases left unmatched: 9. The CDR3 is made up of 15 amino acids. The CDR3 nucleotides read TGTGCCAGCAGTATGCGGACAGGGCCCCACTACGAGCAGTACGTC. Its translation: CASSMRTGPHYEQYV.

This rearrangement joins TRBV6-5 to TRBJ2-7, with D perhaps TRBD2 (5 bases). Trimming took off 8 bases at V and 3 bases at J, with 17 bases between the two ends. The CDR3 runs to 14 residues. CDR1 is MNHEY and CDR2 is SVGAGI in the germline V gene. This CDR3 reads CASRIPGSFYEQYF. The DNA for the CDR3 is TGTGCCAGCCGAATACCGGGATCCTTCTACGAGCAGTACTTC.

This clonotype was detected only a few times. The J gene is TRBJ2-2, the V gene TRBV20-1; TRBD2 is a possible D gene (5 bases). Germline V lookup: CDR1 DFQATT, CDR2 SNEGSKA (reference sequence). The CDR3 sequence is 14 residues long. The V gene lost 6 bases and the J gene lost 3 bases, with 14 bases spanning the gap. The CDR3: CSARTGMDTGELFF. CDR3 coding DNA: TGCAGTGCACGCACGGGGATGGACACCGGGGAGCTGTTTTTT.